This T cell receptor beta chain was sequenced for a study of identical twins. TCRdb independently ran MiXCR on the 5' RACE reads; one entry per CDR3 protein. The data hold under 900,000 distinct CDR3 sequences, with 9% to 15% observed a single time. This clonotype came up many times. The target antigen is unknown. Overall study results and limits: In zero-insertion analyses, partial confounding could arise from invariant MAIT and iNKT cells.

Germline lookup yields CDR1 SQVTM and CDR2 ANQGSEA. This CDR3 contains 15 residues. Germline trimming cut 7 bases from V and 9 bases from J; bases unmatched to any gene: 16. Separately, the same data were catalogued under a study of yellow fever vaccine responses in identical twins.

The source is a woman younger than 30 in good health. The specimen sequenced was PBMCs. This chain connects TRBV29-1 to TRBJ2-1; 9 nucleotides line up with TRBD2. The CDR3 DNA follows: TGCAGCGGTTTTAGCGGGAGCATCTCATCGCGTGAGCAGTTCTTC. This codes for CSGFSGSISSREQFF.